Included here is one TCR beta chain sequence, with context. Germline CDR1 is LNHDA and CDR2 is SQIVND (reference sequence). V was pared by 4 bases and J by 6 bases, with 5 bases of the junction left unmatched. The CDR3 is made up of 13 amino acids. Study processing details: Estimation of nucleated cell counts relied on the amplification of reference gene primers. TCRdb keeps only in-frame clones here, not all; method: immunoSEQ multiplex PCR. That table supplies the V and J calls and clone size; D and trimming were determined from the DNA. The table has 150,000 to 200,000 clones, 81% seen once. The sample is drawn from a study of blood T cell repertoires in COVID-19. Study summary: In each case, the material was cDNA or gDNA derived from T cells, B-cell-depleted T cells, or PBMCs.

Those enrolled in Seattle joined during active infection and were followed longitudinally afterward. The chain employs TRBV19 and TRBJ1-2; 7 bases align to TRBD1. The source of this sequence is a woman older than 75 with COVID-19, enrolled during active disease. Sequenced sample: peripheral blood. This chain's CDR3 is CASSTGQLNGYTF. DNA for the CDR3: TGTGCCAGTAGTACGGGACAGTTGAATGGCTACACCTTC.